This T cell receptor beta chain was recovered during a study of blood T cell repertoires in COVID-19. This CDR3 contains 16 residues. The germline V gene has CDR1 LNHDA and CDR2 SQIVND (reference sequence). V was cut by 6 bases and J by 4 bases, with 19 bases left in between. TCRdb keeps only in-frame clones here, not all; method: immunoSEQ multiplex PCR. There are 200,000 to 250,000 clones in the sample; more than 80% occur only once, and 1.5% to 2% lies in the top ten. This clone was observed a single time. The sequenced material came from PBMCs or T cells enriched from blood (not recorded which). The J gene is TRBJ1-5, the V gene TRBV19; the D is unclear. The TCR sequence derives from a man between 60 and 75 years old who had recovered from COVID-19. The CDR3 coding sequence is TGTGCCAGTAGCCCGGCTCGGCAGCGGGGTAATCAGCCCCAGCATTTT. Translated: CASSPARQRGNQPQHF.